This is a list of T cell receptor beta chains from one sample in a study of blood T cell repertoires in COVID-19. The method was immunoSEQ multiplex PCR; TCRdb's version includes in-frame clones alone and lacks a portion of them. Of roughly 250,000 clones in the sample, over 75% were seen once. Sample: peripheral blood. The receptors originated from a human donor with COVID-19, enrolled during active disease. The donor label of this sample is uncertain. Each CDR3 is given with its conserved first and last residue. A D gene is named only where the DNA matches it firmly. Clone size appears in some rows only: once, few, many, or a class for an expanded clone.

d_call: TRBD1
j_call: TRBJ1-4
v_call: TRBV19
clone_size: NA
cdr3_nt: TGTGCCAGTAGCCCCTCCAGGACAGGGCTCGAAAAACTGTTTTTT
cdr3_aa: CASSPSRTGLEKLFF

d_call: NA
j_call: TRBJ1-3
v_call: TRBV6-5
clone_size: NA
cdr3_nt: TGTGCCAGCAGTTACGACAGCACACCGACTGGAAACACCATATATTTT
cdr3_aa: CASSYDSTPTGNTIYF

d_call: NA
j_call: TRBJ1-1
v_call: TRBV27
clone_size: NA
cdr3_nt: TGTGCCAGCAGTCGCCTGCAGGGGCCCCCCCACACTGAAGCTTTCTTT
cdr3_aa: CASSRLQGPPHTEAFF

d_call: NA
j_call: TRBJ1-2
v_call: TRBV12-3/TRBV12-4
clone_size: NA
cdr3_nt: TGTGCCAGCAGTTTAAGAGTGGACAATGGCTACACCTTC
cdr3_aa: CASSLRVDNGYTF

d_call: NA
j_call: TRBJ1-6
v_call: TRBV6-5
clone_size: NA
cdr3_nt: TGTGCCAGCAGCTACACCCAGAAGGGGTTTAATTCACCCCTCCACTTT
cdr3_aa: CASSYTQKGFNSPLHF

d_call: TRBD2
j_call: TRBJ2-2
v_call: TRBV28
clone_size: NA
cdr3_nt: TGTGCCAGCAGTCCCTCGGAACTAGCGGAACACACCGGGGAGCTGTTTTTT
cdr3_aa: CASSPSELAEHTGELFF

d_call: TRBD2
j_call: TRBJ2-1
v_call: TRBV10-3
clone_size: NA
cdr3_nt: TGTGCCATCAGTGGAGAGGGGACTAGCGGCAGTAAGAGAAGTATCGCCTACAATGAGCAGTTCTTC
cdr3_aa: CAISGEGTSGSKRSIAYNEQFF

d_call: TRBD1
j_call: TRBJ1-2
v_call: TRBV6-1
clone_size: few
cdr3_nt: TGTGCCAGCAGTGAATATTCAGGGGGCGCCCCGAGGGACGGCTACACCTTC
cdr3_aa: CASSEYSGGAPRDGYTF

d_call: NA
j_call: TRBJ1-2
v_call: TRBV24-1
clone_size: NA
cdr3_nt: TGTGCCACCAGTGACCCTGGACAGAGCGTTTATGGCTACACCTTC
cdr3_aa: CATSDPGQSVYGYTF

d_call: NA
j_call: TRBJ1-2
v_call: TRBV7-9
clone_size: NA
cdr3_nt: TGTGCCAGCAGCTCGAATGCCGCCAGGGGTGGCTACACCTTC
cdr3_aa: CASSSNAARGGYTF

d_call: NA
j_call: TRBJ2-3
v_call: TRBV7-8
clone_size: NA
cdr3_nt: TGTGCCAGCAGCTTAGTGACTGGGAGAAGCACAGATACGCAGTATTTT
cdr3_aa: CASSLVTGRSTDTQYF

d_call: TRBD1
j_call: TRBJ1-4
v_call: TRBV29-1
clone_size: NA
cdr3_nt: TGCAGCGTTGGAAGGGACAGCCGGGGGCTGTTTTTT
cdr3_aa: CSVGRDSRGLFF

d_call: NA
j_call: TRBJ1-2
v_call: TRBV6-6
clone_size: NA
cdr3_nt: TGTGCCAGCAGAACCGGGACAAGGAGTCTCTATGGCTACACCTTC
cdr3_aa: CASRTGTRSLYGYTF

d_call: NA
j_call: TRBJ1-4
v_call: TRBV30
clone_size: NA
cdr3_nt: TGTGCCTGGGGGACCTTGGACTTCGAGGGTGAAAAACTGTTTTTT
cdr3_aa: CAWGTLDFEGEKLFF

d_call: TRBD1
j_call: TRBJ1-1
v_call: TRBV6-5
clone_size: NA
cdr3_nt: TGTGCCAGCAGGGACAGGGTGACTGAAGCTTTCTTT
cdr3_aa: CASRDRVTEAFF

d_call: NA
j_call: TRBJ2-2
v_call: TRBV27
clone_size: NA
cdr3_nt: TGTGCCAGCAGTTTAGGAGGGGTTTACACCGGGGAGCTGTTTTTT
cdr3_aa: CASSLGGVYTGELFF

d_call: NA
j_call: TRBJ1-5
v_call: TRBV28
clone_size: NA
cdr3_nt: TGTGCCAGCAGCTCCCCCGGCGGCCCCAATCAGCCCCAGCATTTT
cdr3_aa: CASSSPGGPNQPQHF

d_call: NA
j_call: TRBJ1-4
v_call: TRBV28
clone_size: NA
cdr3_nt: TGTGCCAGCAGGGGGAGTGCAACTAATGAAAAACTGTTTTTT
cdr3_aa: CASRGSATNEKLFF

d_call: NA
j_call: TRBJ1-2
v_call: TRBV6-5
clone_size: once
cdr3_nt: TGTGCCAGCAGTTACGCAGCAGGAGGAGGCTACACCTTC
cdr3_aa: CASSYAAGGGYTF

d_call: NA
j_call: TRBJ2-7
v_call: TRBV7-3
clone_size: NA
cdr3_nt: TGTGCCAGCAGCCCTTTGCCGGCCTACGAGCAGTACTTC
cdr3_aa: CASSPLPAYEQYF

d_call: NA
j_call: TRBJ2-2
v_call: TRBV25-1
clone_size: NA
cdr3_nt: TGTGCCAGCAGTGCCCGCGGGGGAGGGGGAATCACCGGGGAGCTGTTTTTT
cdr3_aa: CASSARGGGGITGELFF

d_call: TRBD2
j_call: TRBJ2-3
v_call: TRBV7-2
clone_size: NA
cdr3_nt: TGTGCCAGCAGCCCGACTAGCGGAGGCACAGATACGCAGTATTTT
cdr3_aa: CASSPTSGGTDTQYF

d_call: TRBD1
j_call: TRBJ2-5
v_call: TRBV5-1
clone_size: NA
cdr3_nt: TGCGCCAGCAGTGGATTGGACAGGGCGGATGAGACCCAGTACTTC
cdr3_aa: CASSGLDRADETQYF

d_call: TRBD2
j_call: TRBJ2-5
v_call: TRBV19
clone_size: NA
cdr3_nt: TGTGCCAGTAGTAGGACAGCGGGAGTATCGGCAGAGACCCAGTACTTC
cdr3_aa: CASSRTAGVSAETQYF

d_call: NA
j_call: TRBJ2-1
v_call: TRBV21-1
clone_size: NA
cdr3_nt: TGTGCCAGCAGCACAAAGGGACAGGGTGATAATGAGCAGTTCTTC
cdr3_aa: CASSTKGQGDNEQFF

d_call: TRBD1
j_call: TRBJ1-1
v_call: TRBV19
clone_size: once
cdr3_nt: TGTGCCAGTAGTATAGCAGGGGGCGGCACTGAAGCTTTCTTT
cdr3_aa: CASSIAGGGTEAFF